This is a list of T cell receptor beta chains from one sample in a study of regulatory T cells in long-lasting Graves disease. Each CDR3 protein is one row after TCRdb ran MiXCR on the multiplex PCR reads. The data hold hundreds of thousands of distinct CDR3 sequences, with around 13% observed a single time. These data were likewise used in another study, on T cells in Graves' hyperthyroidism and ophthalmopathy.

The sequences come from peripheral blood mononuclear cells (PBMCs), collected at new diagnosis, from a patient treated with antithyroid drugs. The receptors shown here come from a woman aged 30 to 39 with Graves disease. Each CDR3 is given with its conserved first and last residue. The D gene is left open where the match is weak. Where a row states a size, it is once, few, many or the class of an expanded clone; other rows omit it.

v_call	d_call	clone_size	j_call	cdr3_aa	cdr3_nt
TRBV9	TRBD2	NA	TRBJ2-2	CASSVDLAGLAGELFF	TGTGCCAGCAGCGTAGATTTAGCGGGTTTAGCTGGGGAGCTGTTTTTT
TRBV2	TRBD2	many	TRBJ2-4	CASSELAGEQAKNIQYF	TGTGCCAGCAGTGAACTAGCGGGAGAGCAGGCCAAAAACATTCAGTACTTC
TRBV28	NA	many	TRBJ2-5	CASTRAPQETQYF	TGTGCCAGTACTAGGGCCCCCCAAGAGACCCAGTACTTC
TRBV27	TRBD1	many	TRBJ1-2	CASSSLGTGTNYGYTF	TGTGCCAGCAGCTCATTAGGGACAGGGACTAACTATGGCTACACCTTC
TRBV7-2	TRBD2	many	TRBJ2-1	CASSLLTGGPNEQFF	TGTGCCAGCAGCTTATTAACGGGAGGGCCCAATGAGCAGTTCTTC
TRBV20-1	NA	many	TRBJ1-1	CSARGALWPGPGLAFF	TGCAGTGCTAGAGGGGCCCTTTGGCCGGGCCCGGGGCTAGCTTTCTTT
TRBV13	NA	few	TRBJ2-6	CASSPQGLAGANVLTF	TGTGCCAGCAGCCCCCAGGGACTCGCCGGGGCCAACGTCCTGACTTTC
TRBV30	NA	NA	TRBJ1-1	CAWHPGSGTEAFF	TGTGCCTGGCACCCAGGGTCGGGCACTGAAGCCTTCTTT
TRBV20-1	TRBD1	many	TRBJ1-2	CSVPDRGSSGYTF	TGCAGTGTCCCGGACAGGGGGAGTAGTGGCTACACCTTC
TRBV18	NA	few	TRBJ2-5	CASSPPLPGETQYF	TGTGCCAGCTCACCACCCCTACCCGGGGAGACCCAGTACTTC
TRBV18	NA	many	TRBJ2-2	CASSPQLNTGELFF	TGTGCCAGCTCACCACAACTGAACACCGGGGAGCTGTTTTTT
TRBV19	NA	many	TRBJ1-2	CASSNRPPAAGAYGYTF	TGTGCCAGTAGTAATCGACCGCCGGCAGCAGGTGCCTATGGCTACACCTTC
TRBV20-1	TRBD1	many	TRBJ1-2	CSAGGGQALSGYTF	TGCAGTGCGGGGGGGGGACAGGCTCTCTCGGGCTACACCTTC
TRBV29-1	NA	once	TRBJ1-5	CSVQIQGDQPQHF	TGCAGCGTTCAGATACAGGGAGATCAGCCCCAGCATTTT
TRBV12-3/TRBV12-4	NA	NA	TRBJ1-5	CASSFSDQPQHF	TGTGCCAGCAGTTTTTCCGATCAGCCCCAGCATTTT